This note documents a single TCR beta chain sequence. These data come from a study of technical replicates of blood from a handful of donors. Clones were read by immunoSEQ multiplex PCR, and TCRdb kept only the in-frame ones, dropping some. Here the sample spans under 85,000 clones, 95% to 98% being singletons. Deletions cut 1 base from V and 0 bases from J, with 7 bases between. This CDR3 is 14 amino acids long. Germline V gene lookup returns CDR1 SGHVS and CDR2 FNYEAQ. The sequenced sample consisted of T cells isolated from PBMCs. This TCR derives from a human donor in good health. J is TRBJ2-7 and V is TRBV7-6, with D unclear. The DNA for the CDR3 is TGTGCCAGCAGCTTAGGAGAGTACTCCTACGAGCAGTACTTC. The encoded protein is CASSLGEYSYEQYF.